This TCR beta chain was obtained from a study of tumor-infiltrating lymphocytes in primary liver carcinoma. Concerning this clonotype itself: The antigen remains unidentified. A junction boundary mismatches the germline segment, possibly from a read error.

Study-wide results and caveats: Only around 7.5-25% of top clones occurred in all five tumor regions. Relative to tumor region pairs, the tumor-adjacent and tumor-blood pairs showed overlap that was lower.

This CDR3 spans 15 amino acids. The germline gives CDR1 MNHEY, CDR2 SVGAGI. Making TCR beta cDNA involved approximately 530 ng total RNA and a constant-region primer. Amplification in three nested multiplex PCR rounds with slightly modified ARM-PCR gave rise to TCR beta libraries. TRBV1-TRBV30 forward primers and a C-beta reverse primer were used in the first two PCR rounds, which each ran for about 9 cycles. TCRdb itself ran the multiplex PCR reads through MiXCR, one entry per CDR3 protein. The sample carries fewer than 75,000 distinct CDR3 sequences, just over 70% recorded once. Co-extracting RNA and DNA was done with roughly 17-31 mg of unsorted bulk tissue as input.

The source is a middle-aged man with primary liver carcinoma and hepatitis B virus infection. This sequence joins TRBV6-5 and TRBJ2-3, with 12 bases lining up with TRBD2. Sequenced input: liver tumor tissue from sampling region 2. The subset: tumor region T2, inferior pole. The CDR3 loop is CASNPGLAGTDAQYF. Written as DNA, the CDR3 is TGTGCCAGCAACCCAGGACTAGCGGGAACAGATGCGCAATATTTT.